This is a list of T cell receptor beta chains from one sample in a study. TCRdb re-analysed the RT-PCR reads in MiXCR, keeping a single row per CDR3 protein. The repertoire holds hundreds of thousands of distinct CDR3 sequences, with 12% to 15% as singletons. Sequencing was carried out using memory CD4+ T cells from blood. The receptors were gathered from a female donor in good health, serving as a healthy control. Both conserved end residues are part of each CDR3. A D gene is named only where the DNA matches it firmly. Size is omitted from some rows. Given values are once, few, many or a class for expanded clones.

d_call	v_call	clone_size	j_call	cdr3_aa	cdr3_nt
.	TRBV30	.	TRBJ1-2	CAWSLMGARSVYTF	TGTGCCTGGAGTTTAATGGGGGCGCGTAGTGTCTACACCTTC
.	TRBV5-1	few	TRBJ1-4	CASSWAGQYDEKLFF	TGCGCCAGCAGCTGGGCTGGACAGTATGATGAAAAACTGTTTTTT
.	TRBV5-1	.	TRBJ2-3	CASSLVSGAGTDTQYF	TGCGCCAGCAGCTTGGTTTCCGGGGCCGGCACAGATACGCAGTATTTT
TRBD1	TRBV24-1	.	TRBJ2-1	CATSDLKGAREQFF	TGTGCCACCAGTGATTTAAAGGGGGCACGGGAGCAGTTCTTC
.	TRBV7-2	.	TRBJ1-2	CASSLSGGPGYTF	TGTGCCAGCAGCTTATCGGGGGGCCCTGGCTACACCTTC
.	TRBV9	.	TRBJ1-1	CASSAAILNTEAFF	TGTGCCAGCAGCGCCGCCATCTTGAACACTGAAGCTTTCTTT
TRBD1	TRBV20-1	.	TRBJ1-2	CSARSEGTGNARGYTF	TGCAGTGCTAGATCAGAAGGGACAGGGAATGCCAGGGGCTACACCTTC
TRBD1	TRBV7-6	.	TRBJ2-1	CASSSWTGADNEQFF	TGTGCCAGCAGCTCGTGGACAGGCGCGGACAATGAGCAGTTCTTC
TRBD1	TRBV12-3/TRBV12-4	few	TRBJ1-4	CASSTGTGDGKLFF	TGTGCCAGCAGTACCGGGACAGGGGATGGAAAACTGTTTTTT
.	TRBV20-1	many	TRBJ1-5	CSARVSPGLHFGGNQPQHF	TGCAGTGCTAGAGTATCGCCTGGACTCCATTTCGGCGGCAATCAGCCCCAGCATTTT